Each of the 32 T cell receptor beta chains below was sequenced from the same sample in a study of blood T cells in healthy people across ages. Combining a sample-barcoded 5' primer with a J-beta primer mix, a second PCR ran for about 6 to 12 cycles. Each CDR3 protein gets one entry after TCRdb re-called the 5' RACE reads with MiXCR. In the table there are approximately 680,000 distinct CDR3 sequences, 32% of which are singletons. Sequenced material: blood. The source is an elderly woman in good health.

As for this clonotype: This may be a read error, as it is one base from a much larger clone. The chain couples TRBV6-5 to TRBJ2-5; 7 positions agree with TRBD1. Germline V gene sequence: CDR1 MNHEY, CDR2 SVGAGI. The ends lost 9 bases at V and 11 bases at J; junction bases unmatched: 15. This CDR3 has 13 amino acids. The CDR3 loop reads CASQTGQRGKQYF. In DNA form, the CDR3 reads TGTGCCAGTCAGACGGGACAGAGGGGCAAGCAGTACTTC.

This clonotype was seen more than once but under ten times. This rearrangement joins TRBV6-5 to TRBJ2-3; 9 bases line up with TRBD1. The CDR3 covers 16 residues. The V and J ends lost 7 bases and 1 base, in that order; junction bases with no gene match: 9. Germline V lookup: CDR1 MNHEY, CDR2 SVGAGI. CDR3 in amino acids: CASKAWRTGGTDTQYF. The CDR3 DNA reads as TGTGCCAGCAAAGCCTGGAGGACAGGGGGCACAGATACGCAGTATTTT.

The CDR3 loop reads CSVRDRGGNQPQHF. The CDR3 coding sequence is TGCAGCGTACGGGACAGGGGCGGCAATCAGCCCCAGCATTTT. The chain is built from TRBV29-1 and TRBJ1-5; 10 nucleotides agree with TRBD1. The CDR3 is 14 residues long. The germline CDR1 and CDR2 sequences are SQVTM and ANQGSEA. Unmatched junction bases numbered 4, after V lost 6 bases and J lost 2 bases.

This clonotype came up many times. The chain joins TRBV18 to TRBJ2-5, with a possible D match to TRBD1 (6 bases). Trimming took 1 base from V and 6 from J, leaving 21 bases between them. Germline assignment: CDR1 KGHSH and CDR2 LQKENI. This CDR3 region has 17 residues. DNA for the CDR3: TGTGCCAGCTCACCACTGGCAGGGACACTGACGCCAAAGACCCAGTACTTC. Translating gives CASSPLAGTLTPKTQYF.

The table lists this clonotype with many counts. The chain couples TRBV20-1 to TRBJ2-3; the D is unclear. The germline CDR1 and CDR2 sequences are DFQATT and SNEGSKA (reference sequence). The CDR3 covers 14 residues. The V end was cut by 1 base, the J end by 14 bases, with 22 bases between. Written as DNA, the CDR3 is TGCAGTGCTAGAGCCCCCGTGGCGCCCATTAGTCTGTATTTT. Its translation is CSARAPVAPISLYF.

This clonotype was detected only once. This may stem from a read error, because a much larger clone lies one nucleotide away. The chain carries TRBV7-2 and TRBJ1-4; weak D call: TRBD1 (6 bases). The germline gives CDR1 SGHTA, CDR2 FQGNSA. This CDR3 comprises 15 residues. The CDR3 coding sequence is TGTGCCAGCAGCTTATGGGGGGGCTCGGGAGAAAAACGGTTTTTT. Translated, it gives CASSLWGGSGEKRFF.

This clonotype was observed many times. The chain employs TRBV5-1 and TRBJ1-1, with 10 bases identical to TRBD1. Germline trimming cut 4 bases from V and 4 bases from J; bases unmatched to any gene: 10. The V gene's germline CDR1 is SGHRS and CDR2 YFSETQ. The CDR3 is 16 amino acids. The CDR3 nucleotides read TGCGCCAGCAGCCCGTCCACTCGGACAGGGGGCACTGAAGCTTTCTTT. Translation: CASSPSTRTGGTEAFF.

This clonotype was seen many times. The CDR3 DNA is TGTGCCAGCAGCTTCTCCTCGGGACAGGGGGCCTACGAGCAGTACTTC. This translates into CASSFSSGQGAYEQYF. The chain is built from TRBV3-1 and TRBJ2-7; 11 nucleotides agree with TRBD1. V lost 5 bases and J lost 2; bases outside the gene matches: 8. Germline-derived CDR1 and CDR2 are LGHDT and YNNKEL (reference sequence). The CDR3 extends over 16 amino acids.

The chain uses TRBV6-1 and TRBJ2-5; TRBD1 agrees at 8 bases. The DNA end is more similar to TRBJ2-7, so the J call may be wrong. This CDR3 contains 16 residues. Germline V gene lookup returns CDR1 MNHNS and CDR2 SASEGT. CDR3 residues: CASSSTGRGTGHEQYF. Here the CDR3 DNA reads TGTGCCAGCAGTTCCACGGGAAGGGGGACAGGTCACGAGCAGTACTTC.

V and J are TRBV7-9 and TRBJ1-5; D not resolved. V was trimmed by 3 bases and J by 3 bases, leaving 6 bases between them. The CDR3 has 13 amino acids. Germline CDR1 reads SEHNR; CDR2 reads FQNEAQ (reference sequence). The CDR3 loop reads CASSFGPNQPQHF. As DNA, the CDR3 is TGTGCCAGCAGCTTTGGGCCCAATCAGCCCCAGCATTTT.

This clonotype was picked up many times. CDR3 nucleotides: TGTGCCAGCACCCTAACCTCGGTAACTGAGCAGTTCTTC. Protein sequence: CASTLTSVTEQFF. The chain uses TRBV12-3 or TRBV12-4 and TRBJ2-1; the D is unclear. Trimming cost V 7 bases and J 9 bases, with 16 bases left between them. The CDR3 covers 13 residues.

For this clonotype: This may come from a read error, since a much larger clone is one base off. The chain's CDR3 is CTSSPSGTTQYF. The CDR3 bases are TGTACCAGCAGCCCATCCGGGACGACGCAGTATTTT. The genes are TRBV9 and TRBJ2-3; either TRBD1 or TRBD2 may supply D (5 bases each). CDR3 length: 12 residues. Germline values: CDR1 SGDLS, CDR2 YYNGEE.

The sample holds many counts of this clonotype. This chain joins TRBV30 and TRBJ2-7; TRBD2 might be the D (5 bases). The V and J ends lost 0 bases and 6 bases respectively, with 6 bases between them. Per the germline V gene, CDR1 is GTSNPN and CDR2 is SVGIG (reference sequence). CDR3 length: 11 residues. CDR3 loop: CAWSVGSEQYF. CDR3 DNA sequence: TGTGCCTGGAGTGTAGGGAGCGAGCAGTACTTC.

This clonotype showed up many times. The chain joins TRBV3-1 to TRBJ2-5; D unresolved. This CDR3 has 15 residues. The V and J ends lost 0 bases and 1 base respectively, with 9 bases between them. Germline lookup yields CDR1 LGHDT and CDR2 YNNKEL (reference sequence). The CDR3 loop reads CASSQDGWLQETQYF. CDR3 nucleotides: TGTGCCAGCAGCCAAGATGGGTGGCTCCAAGAGACCCAGTACTTC.

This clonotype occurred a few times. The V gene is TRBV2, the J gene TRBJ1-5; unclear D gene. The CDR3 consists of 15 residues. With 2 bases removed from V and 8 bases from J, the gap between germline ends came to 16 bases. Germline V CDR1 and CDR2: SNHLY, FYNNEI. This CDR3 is CASSEYRGNGKPQHF. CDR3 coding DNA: TGTGCCAGCAGTGAATATCGGGGTAATGGGAAGCCCCAGCATTTT. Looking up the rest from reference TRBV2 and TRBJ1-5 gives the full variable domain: EPEVTQTPSHQVTQMGQEVILRCVPISNHLYFYWYRQILGQKVEFLVSFYNNEISEKSEIFDDQFSVERPDGSNFTLKIRSTKLEDSAMYFCASSEYRGNGKPQHFGDGTRLSIL.

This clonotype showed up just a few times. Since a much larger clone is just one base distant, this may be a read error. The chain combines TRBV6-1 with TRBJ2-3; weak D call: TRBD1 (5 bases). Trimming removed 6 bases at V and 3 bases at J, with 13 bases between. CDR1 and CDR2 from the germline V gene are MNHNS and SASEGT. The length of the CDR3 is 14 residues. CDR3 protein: CASRGRYRTDTQYF. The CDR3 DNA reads TGTGCCAGCAGGGGGCGTTATAGAACAGATACGCAGTATTTT.

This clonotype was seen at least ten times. This CDR3 is CASSQDQGGRLFF. DNA of the CDR3: TGTGCCAGCAGCCAAGATCAAGGCGGTAGGCTGTTTTTT. This chain joins TRBV4-2 and TRBJ1-4; no reliable D call. This CDR3 comprises 13 residues. The V end was cut by 0 bases, the J end by 14 bases, with 13 bases between. Looked up from germline, CDR1 is LGHNA and CDR2 is YNFKEQ.

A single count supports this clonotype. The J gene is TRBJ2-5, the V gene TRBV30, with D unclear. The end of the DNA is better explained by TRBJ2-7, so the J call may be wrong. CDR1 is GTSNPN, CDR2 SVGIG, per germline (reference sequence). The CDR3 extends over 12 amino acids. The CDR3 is CAWSEGRYEQYF. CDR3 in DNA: TGTGCCTGGAGTGAGGGAAGGTACGAGCAGTACTTC.

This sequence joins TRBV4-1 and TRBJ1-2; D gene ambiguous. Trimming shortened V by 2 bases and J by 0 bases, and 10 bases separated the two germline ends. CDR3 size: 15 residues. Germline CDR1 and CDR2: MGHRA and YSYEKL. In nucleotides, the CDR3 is TGCGCCAGCAGCCAAACCCCGGTCGCTAACTATGGCTACACCTTC. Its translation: CASSQTPVANYGYTF.

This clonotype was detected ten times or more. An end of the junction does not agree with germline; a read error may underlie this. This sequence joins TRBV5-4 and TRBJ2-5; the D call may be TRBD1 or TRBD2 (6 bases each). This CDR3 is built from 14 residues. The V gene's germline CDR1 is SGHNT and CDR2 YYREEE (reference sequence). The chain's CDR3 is CASSLVGGGETQYF. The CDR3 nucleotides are TGCGCCAGCAGCTTGGTCGGAGGGGGAGAGACCCAGTACTTC.

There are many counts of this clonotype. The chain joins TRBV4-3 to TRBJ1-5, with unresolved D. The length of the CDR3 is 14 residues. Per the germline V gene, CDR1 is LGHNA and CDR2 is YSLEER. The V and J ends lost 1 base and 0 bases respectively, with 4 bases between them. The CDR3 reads CASSQGYSNQPQHF. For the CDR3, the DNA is TGCGCCAGCAGCCAAGGTTATAGCAATCAGCCCCAGCATTTT.

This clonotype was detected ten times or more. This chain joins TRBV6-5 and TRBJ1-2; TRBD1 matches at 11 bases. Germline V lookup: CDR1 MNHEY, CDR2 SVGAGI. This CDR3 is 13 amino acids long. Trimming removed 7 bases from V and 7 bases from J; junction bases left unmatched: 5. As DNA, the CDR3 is TGTGCCAGCACCTCCGGGACAGGGGGTGGCTACACCTTC. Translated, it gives CASTSGTGGGYTF.

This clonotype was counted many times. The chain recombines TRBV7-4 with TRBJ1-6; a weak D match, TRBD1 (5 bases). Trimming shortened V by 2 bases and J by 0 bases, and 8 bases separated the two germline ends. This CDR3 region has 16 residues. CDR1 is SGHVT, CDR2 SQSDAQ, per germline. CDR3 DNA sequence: TGTGCCAGCAGCTTAAGGGGCCTCTCCTATAATTCACCCCTCCACTTT. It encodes CASSLRGLSYNSPLHF. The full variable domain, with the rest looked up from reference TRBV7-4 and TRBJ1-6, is GAGVSQSPRYKVAKRGRDVALRCDSISGHVTLYWYRQTLGQGSEVLTYSQSDAQRDKSGRPSGRFSAERPERSVSTLKIQRTEQGDSAVYLCASSLRGLSYNSPLHFGNGTRLTVT.

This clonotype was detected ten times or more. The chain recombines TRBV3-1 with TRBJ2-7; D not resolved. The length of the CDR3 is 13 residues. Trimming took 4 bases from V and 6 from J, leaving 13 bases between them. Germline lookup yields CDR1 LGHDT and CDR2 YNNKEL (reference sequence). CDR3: CASSLSLKGEQYF. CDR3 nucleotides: TGTGCCAGCAGCCTAAGCTTAAAGGGCGAGCAGTACTTC.

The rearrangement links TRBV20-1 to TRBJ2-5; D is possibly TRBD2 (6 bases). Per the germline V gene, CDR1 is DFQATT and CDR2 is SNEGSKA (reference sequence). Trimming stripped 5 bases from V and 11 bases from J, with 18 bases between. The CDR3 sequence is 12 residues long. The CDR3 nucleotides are TGCAGTGCTGAGGGGACTGGTAATGAGCAGTACTTC. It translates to CSAEGTGNEQYF.

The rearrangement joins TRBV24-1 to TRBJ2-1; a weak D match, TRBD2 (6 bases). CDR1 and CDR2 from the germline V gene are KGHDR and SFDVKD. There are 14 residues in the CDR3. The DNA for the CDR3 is TGTGTCGCCAGTGATTTGGGGCGGGGCGATGAGCAGTTCTTC. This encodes CVASDLGRGDEQFF.

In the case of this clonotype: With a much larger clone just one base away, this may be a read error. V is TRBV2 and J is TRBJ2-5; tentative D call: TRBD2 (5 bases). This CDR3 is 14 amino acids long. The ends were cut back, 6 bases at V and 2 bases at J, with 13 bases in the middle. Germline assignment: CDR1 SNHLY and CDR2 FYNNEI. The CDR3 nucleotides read TGTGCCAGCAGGGTATTAGCGAATCAAGAGACCCAGTACTTC. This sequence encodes CASRVLANQETQYF.

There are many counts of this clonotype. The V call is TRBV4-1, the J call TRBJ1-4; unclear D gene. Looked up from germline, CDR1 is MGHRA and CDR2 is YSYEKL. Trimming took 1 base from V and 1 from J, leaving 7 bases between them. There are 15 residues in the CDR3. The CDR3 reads CASSQGGLTNEKLFF. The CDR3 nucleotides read TGCGCCAGCAGCCAAGGAGGACTAACTAATGAAAAACTGTTTTTT.

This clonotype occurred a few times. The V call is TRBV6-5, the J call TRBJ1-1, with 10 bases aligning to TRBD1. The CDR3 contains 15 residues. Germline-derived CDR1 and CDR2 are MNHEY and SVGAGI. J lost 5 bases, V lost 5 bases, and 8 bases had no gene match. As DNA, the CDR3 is TGTGCCAGCAGTACTGGGGACAGGGGAGGAACTGAAGCTTTCTTT. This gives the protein CASSTGDRGGTEAFF.

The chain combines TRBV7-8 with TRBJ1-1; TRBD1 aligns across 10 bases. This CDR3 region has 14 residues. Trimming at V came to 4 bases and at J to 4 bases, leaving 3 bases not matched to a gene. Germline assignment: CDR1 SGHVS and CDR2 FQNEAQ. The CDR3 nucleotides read TGTGCCAGCAGCTGGACAGGGGGAGGCACTGAAGCTTTCTTT. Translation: CASSWTGGGTEAFF.

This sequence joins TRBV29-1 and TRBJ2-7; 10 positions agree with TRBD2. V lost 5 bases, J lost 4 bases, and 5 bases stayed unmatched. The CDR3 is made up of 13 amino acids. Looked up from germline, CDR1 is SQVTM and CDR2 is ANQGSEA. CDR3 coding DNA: TGCAGCGTTCTAGCGGGAGTCGGGTACGAGCAGTACTTC. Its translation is CSVLAGVGYEQYF.

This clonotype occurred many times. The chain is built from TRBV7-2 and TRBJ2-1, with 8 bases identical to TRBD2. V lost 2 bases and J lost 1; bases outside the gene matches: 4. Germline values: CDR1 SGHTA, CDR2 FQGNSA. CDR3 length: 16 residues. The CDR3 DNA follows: TGTGCCAGCAGCTTAACCGGGGGGGCGTCCTACAATGAGCAGTTCTTC. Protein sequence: CASSLTGGASYNEQFF.